This T cell receptor (beta chain) is from a study of T-cell memory formation after mild COVID-19. The study's findings and limits: SARS-CoV-2 specificity of second-wave clones peaking day 37 was unconfirmed.

Using its own MiXCR run on the 5' RACE reads, TCRdb lists one record per CDR3 protein. The sample includes more than 300,000 distinct CDR3 sequences, 20% to 25% of them seen just once. Trimming took off 5 bases at V and 0 bases at J, with 19 bases between the two ends. Germline CDR1 and CDR2: SGHVS and FNYEAQ. The CDR3 is 17 amino acids. This clonotype was detected only a few times. Its specificity is not known. The chain has TRBV7-6 and TRBJ1-1; no definite D call. The sequencing input was PBMCs or a T cell subset sorted from them (not recorded which). The sequence derives from a man between 18 and 29 years old who had mild COVID-19 (a few samples of this study predate the infection). Cell type and time point are not known. DNA for the CDR3: TGTGCCAGCAGCCCCCAACGGGCCACAGAGTTGAACACTGAAGCTTTCTTT. The encoded protein is CASSPQRATELNTEAFF.